These T cell receptor beta chains were read from a single sample in a study of preoperative IRX-2 immunotherapy in early breast cancer. The method was immunoSEQ multiplex PCR; TCRdb's version includes in-frame clones alone and lacks a portion of them. The sample lists 90,000 to 100,000 clones; roughly 85% were seen once. The sequences come from tumor tissue, collected after IRX-2 immunotherapy. The origin of the receptors is a human donor with breast cancer. CDR3s include the opening cysteine and the closing phenylalanine or tryptophan. The D gene is left open where the match is weak. Clone sizes are given selectively: once, few, many, or a class where the clone is expanded.

cdr3_aa	cdr3_nt	j_call	clone_size	v_call	d_call
CASSHGVRNEQFF	TGCGCCAGCAGTCACGGTGTAAGGAATGAGCAGTTCTTC	TRBJ2-1	-	TRBV1	-
CASSIQGRNTEAFF	TGTGCCAGTAGTATCCAGGGTAGAAACACTGAAGCTTTCTTT	TRBJ1-1	-	TRBV19	-
CASSPYVEGYGYTF	TGTGCCAGCAGTCCATACGTTGAGGGCTATGGCTACACCTTC	TRBJ1-2	-	TRBV28	-
CASRHGAGGPDSSYEQFF	TGCGCCAGCCGACACGGAGCGGGAGGGCCTGATTCTTCGTATGAGCAGTTCTTC	TRBJ2-1	once	TRBV5-1	TRBD2
CASSHEGQRYGYTF	TGTGCCAGCAGTCACGAAGGACAGCGCTATGGCTACACCTTC	TRBJ1-2	-	TRBV9	-
CASRVTGAGELFF	TGTGCCAGTAGGGTTACAGGAGCCGGGGAGCTGTTTTTT	TRBJ2-2	-	TRBV19	-
CARNRGEGETQYF	TGTGCCAGAAACAGGGGGGAGGGAGAGACCCAGTACTTC	TRBJ2-5	-	TRBV30	-
CASKRTETTDTQYF	TGTGCCAGTAAACGGACAGAGACGACAGATACGCAGTATTTT	TRBJ2-3	-	TRBV19	-
CASSPPRGPSEEQYF	TGTGCCAGCTCACCCCCGCGCGGACCCTCGGAGGAGCAGTACTTC	TRBJ2-7	-	TRBV18	-
CASSQGQARETQYF	TGTGCCAGCAGCCAGGGACAGGCTAGAGAGACCCAGTACTTC	TRBJ2-5	few	TRBV11-3	TRBD1
CAISESRDSQETQYF	TGTGCCATCAGTGAGTCTCGGGACAGCCAAGAGACCCAGTACTTC	TRBJ2-5	-	TRBV10-3	TRBD1
CASSLSGVGNEQFF	TGCGCCAGCAGCTTGTCGGGGGTAGGTAATGAGCAGTTCTTC	TRBJ2-1	-	TRBV5-1	-
CAISEEGEKLFF	TGTGCCATCAGTGAGGAGGGAGAAAAACTGTTTTTT	TRBJ1-4	-	TRBV10-3	-
CASSLVPSLETQYF	TGTGCCAGCAGCTTAGTTCCCAGCCTAGAGACCCAGTACTTC	TRBJ2-5	-	TRBV11-3	-
CASSDGRSYGYTF	TGCGCCAGCAGTGACGGCAGGTCCTATGGCTACACCTTC	TRBJ1-2	once	TRBV10-2	-
CSVDRGIDTGELFF	TGCAGCGTTGATCGTGGGATTGACACCGGGGAGCTGTTTTTT	TRBJ2-2	-	TRBV29-1	-
CASTVRDTQYF	TGTGCCAGTACAGTAAGAGATACGCAGTATTTT	TRBJ2-3	-	TRBV19	-
CASSLLKGKGTEAFF	TGTGCCAGCAGCTTATTGAAGGGGAAGGGGACTGAAGCTTTCTTT	TRBJ1-1	-	TRBV11-3	-
CASSLWDITTRPYEQYF	TGTGCCAGCAGTTTATGGGACATTACGACTAGACCCTACGAGCAGTACTTC	TRBJ2-7	-	TRBV28	-
CASSDNAGGPNNEQFF	TGTGCCAGCAGCGACAATGCGGGAGGGCCAAACAATGAGCAGTTCTTC	TRBJ2-1	-	TRBV7-5	-
CASSPDLYEQYF	TGTGCCAGCAGTCCCGACTTGTACGAGCAGTACTTC	TRBJ2-7	-	TRBV28	-
CSVGDRETGYTF	TGCAGCGTTGGTGACAGGGAAACTGGCTACACCTTC	TRBJ1-2	-	TRBV29-1	TRBD1
CASRGLAGESDTQYF	TGTGCCAGTAGAGGACTAGCGGGAGAATCGGATACGCAGTATTTT	TRBJ2-3	-	TRBV19	TRBD2
CASSPSGIGEQYF	TGTGCCAGCTCACCATCGGGTATCGGCGAGCAGTACTTC	TRBJ2-7	-	TRBV18	-
CASREWGQPQHF	TGTGCCAGCAGGGAATGGGGCCAGCCCCAGCATTTT	TRBJ1-5	many	TRBV6-8	-
CASSQTGTRNEKLFF	TGCGCCAGCAGTCAAACCGGGACCAGAAATGAAAAACTGTTTTTT	TRBJ1-4	once	TRBV5-1	-
CASSPTGWDEQYF	TGTGCCAGCTCACCAACAGGGTGGGACGAGCAGTACTTC	TRBJ2-7	many	TRBV18	-
CASSLERGPGTEAFF	TGTGCCAGCAGCTTAGAGAGGGGACCAGGAACTGAAGCTTTCTTT	TRBJ1-1	-	TRBV11-3	-
CASSPSLTAQYF	TGTGCCAGCAGCCCCAGTTTAACAGCGCAGTATTTT	TRBJ2-3	-	TRBV14	-
CASSLGTRGRTEQYF	TGTGCCAGCAGCCTTGGGACTAGGGGGCGCACCGAGCAGTACTTC	TRBJ2-7	once	TRBV22-1	-
CASSPETGRGPEAFF	TGTGCCAGTAGTCCAGAGACAGGTCGGGGGCCTGAAGCTTTCTTT	TRBJ1-1	-	TRBV19	-
CASSQGGYNTDTQYF	TGTGCCAGCAGCCAGGGGGGCTACAACACAGATACGCAGTATTTT	TRBJ2-3	-	TRBV11-3	-
CSVEPRPNTEAFF	TGCAGCGTTGAACCACGTCCGAACACTGAAGCTTTCTTT	TRBJ1-1	-	TRBV29-1	-